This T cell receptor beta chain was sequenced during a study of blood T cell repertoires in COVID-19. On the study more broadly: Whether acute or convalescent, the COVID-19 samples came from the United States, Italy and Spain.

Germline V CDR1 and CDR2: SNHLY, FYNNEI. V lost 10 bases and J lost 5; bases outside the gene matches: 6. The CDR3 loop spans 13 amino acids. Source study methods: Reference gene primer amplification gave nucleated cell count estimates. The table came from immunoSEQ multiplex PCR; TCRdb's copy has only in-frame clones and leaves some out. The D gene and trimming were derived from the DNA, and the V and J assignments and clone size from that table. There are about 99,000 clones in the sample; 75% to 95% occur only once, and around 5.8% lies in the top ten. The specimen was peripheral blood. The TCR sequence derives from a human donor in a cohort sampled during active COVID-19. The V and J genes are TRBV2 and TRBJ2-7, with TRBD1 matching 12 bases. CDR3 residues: CAKGGQGANEQYF. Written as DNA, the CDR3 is TGTGCCAAAGGGGGACAGGGGGCTAACGAGCAGTACTTC.